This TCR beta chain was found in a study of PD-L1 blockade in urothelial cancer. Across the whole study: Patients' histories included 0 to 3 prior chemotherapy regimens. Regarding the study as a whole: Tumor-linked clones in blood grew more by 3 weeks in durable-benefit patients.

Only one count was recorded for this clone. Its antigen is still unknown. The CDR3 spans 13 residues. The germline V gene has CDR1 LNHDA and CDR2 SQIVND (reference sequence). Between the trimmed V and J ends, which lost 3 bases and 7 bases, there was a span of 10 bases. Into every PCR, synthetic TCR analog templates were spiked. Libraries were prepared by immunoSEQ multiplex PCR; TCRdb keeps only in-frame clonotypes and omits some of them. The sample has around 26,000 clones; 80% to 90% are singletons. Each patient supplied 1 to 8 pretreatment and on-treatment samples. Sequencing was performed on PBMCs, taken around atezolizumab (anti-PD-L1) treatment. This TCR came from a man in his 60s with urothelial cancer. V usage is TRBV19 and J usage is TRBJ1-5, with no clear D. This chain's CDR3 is CASSISGSQPQHF. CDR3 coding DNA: TGTGCCAGTAGTATCTCAGGCAGCCAGCCCCAGCATTTT.